This is a list of T cell receptor beta chains from one sample in a study of cytomegalovirus exposure and HLA in healthy donors. Sequencing was performed with immunoSEQ multiplex PCR; in TCRdb, only in-frame clones are kept and a portion is missing. The sample includes around 150,000 clones, 68% seen only once; the top ten take around 2.8%. Sequencing used PBMCs. The receptors were gathered from a woman aged 40 to 50 in good health and CMV-seropositive. The CDR3 runs from the conserved cysteine through the conserved F or W. Fields, in order: D gene, J gene, clone size, V gene, CDR3 protein, CDR3 DNA. D genes are given only for firm matches. Size tells how often a clone was seen (once, few, many) or the class of an expanded clone, and some rows leave it out.

>TRBD1|TRBJ1-3|once|TRBV7-2
CASSPHQTGGMGNTIYF
TGTGCCAGCAGCCCCCACCAAACAGGGGGCATGGGAAACACCATATATTTT
>TRBD1|TRBJ2-7|few|TRBV6-5
CASRRDRGESYEQYF
TGTGCCAGCAGACGGGACAGGGGAGAGAGCTACGAGCAGTACTTC
>NA|TRBJ1-2|few|TRBV28
CASSFTGKLSYGYTF
TGTGCCAGCAGTTTTACCGGGAAGTTAAGCTATGGCTACACCTTC
>TRBD1|TRBJ1-2|NA|TRBV14
CASSQIQGDDYGYTF
TGTGCCAGCAGCCAAATACAGGGGGACGACTATGGCTACACCTTC
>TRBD1|TRBJ1-2|NA|TRBV15
CATSTRITGEGYTF
TGTGCCACCAGCACACGGATAACAGGGGAAGGCTACACCTTC
>NA|TRBJ2-5|NA|TRBV9
CASSAYRQGLEETQYF
TGTGCCAGCAGCGCCTACCGACAGGGACTAGAAGAGACCCAGTACTTC
>NA|TRBJ2-7|NA|TRBV29-1
CSARLRVGAYEQYF
TGCAGCGCCCGTCTTCGGGTAGGGGCCTACGAGCAGTACTTC
>NA|TRBJ1-3|few|TRBV27
CASTPTRGLLISGNTIYF
TGTGCCAGCACTCCCACGAGAGGCCTGTTGATCTCTGGAAACACCATATATTTT
>TRBD1|TRBJ1-5|NA|TRBV5-8
CASSRLGQGIQPQHF
TGTGCCAGCAGCCGCTTAGGACAGGGGATTCAGCCCCAGCATTTT
>TRBD2|TRBJ2-3|NA|TRBV7-2
CASSKLAGATDTQYF
TGTGCCAGCAGCAAACTAGCGGGAGCCACAGATACGCAGTATTTT
>NA|TRBJ2-1|NA|TRBV27
CASSLSLARIPGDEQFF
TGTGCCAGCAGTTTATCGCTAGCGAGAATACCCGGGGATGAGCAGTTCTTC
>TRBD1|TRBJ1-2|NA|TRBV7-8
CASSLAVLGQGAYPF
TGTGCCAGCAGCTTAGCAGTTCTCGGACAGGGAGCCTACCCCTTC
>NA|TRBJ2-3|few|TRBV11-2
CASSSDTQYF
TGTGCCAGCTCGTCAGATACGCAGTATTTT
>TRBD2|TRBJ2-7|NA|TRBV27
CASRYTGTSGAYEQYF
TGTGCCAGCAGATATACCGGGACTAGCGGGGCGTACGAGCAGTACTTC
>NA|TRBJ1-2|NA|TRBV19
CAVRGPNYGYTF
TGTGCCGTCAGGGGACCCAATTATGGCTACACCTTC
>TRBD2|TRBJ2-1|NA|TRBV7-9
CASSTWTSGSHNEQFF
TGTGCCAGCAGCACCTGGACTAGCGGGAGCCACAATGAGCAGTTCTTC
>TRBD1|TRBJ1-2|NA|TRBV5-1
CASSPADRGNYGYTF
TGCGCCAGCAGCCCAGCGGACAGGGGGAACTATGGCTACACCTTC
>NA|TRBJ2-2|NA|TRBV9
CASSPNLPGELFF
TGTGCCAGCAGCCCTAATCTTCCCGGGGAGCTGTTTTTT
>TRBD1|TRBJ1-2|NA|TRBV13
CASSPKDRGDYGYTF
TGTGCCAGCAGCCCAAAGGACAGGGGAGACTATGGCTACACCTTC
>TRBD1|TRBJ2-2|NA|TRBV9
CASSVAGQGNTGELFF
TGTGCCAGCAGCGTAGCGGGACAGGGGAACACCGGGGAGCTGTTTTTT
>TRBD2|TRBJ2-7|few|TRBV28
CASSSLAGGGLDEQYF
TGTGCCAGCAGTTCATTAGCGGGAGGGGGGCTCGACGAGCAGTACTTC
>TRBD1|TRBJ1-1|NA|TRBV5-1
CASSLGAGTGPNTEAFF
TGCGCCAGCAGCTTGGGCGCCGGGACAGGGCCCAACACTGAAGCTTTCTTT
>TRBD2|TRBJ2-1|once|TRBV7-3
CASSLNSGSGNEQFF
TGTGCCAGCAGCTTAAATAGCGGGAGTGGGAATGAGCAGTTCTTC
>TRBD2|TRBJ2-3|NA|TRBV7-2
CASSPGGAIDTQYF
TGTGCCAGCAGCCCCGGGGGGGCCATAGATACGCAGTATTTT
>NA|TRBJ2-1|NA|TRBV4-3
CASSLSRGYNEQFF
TGCGCCAGCAGCCTAAGCAGGGGCTACAATGAGCAGTTCTTC
>NA|TRBJ2-1|once|TRBV28
CASSSPVVENYNEQFF
TGTGCCAGCAGCTCCCCAGTTGTGGAGAACTACAATGAGCAGTTCTTC
>NA|TRBJ1-3|NA|TRBV6-6
CASTLQPGNTIYF
TGTGCCAGCACTTTACAGCCTGGAAACACCATATATTTT
>NA|TRBJ1-2|once|TRBV18
CASSLGGQTNYGYTF
TGTGCCAGCTCACTAGGCGGACAGACTAACTATGGCTACACCTTC
>TRBD1|TRBJ1-5|few|TRBV2
CASSENRGDQPQHF
TGTGCCAGCAGTGAAAACAGGGGGGATCAGCCCCAGCATTTT
>NA|TRBJ2-7|NA|TRBV10-3
CAISESSYEQYF
TGTGCCATCAGTGAGTCGAGCTACGAGCAGTACTTC
>TRBD2|TRBJ2-7|NA|TRBV2
CASRPEGLAQYEQYF
TGTGCCAGCAGGCCCGAGGGACTAGCTCAGTACGAGCAGTACTTC
>NA|TRBJ1-1|once|TRBV19
CASTPGPEGTEAFF
TGTGCCAGTACCCCCGGCCCGGAGGGCACTGAAGCTTTCTTT
>NA|TRBJ2-7|few|TRBV7-3
CASSLRPGQNSYEQYF
TGTGCCAGCAGCTTAAGACCGGGACAAAACTCCTACGAGCAGTACTTC
>NA|TRBJ1-2|NA|TRBV6-5
CASSLDLNYGYTF
TGTGCCAGCAGTCTAGATCTTAACTATGGCTACACCTTC
>TRBD2|TRBJ2-5|NA|TRBV5-1
CASTLLTSGGETQYF
TGCGCCAGCACTCTTCTGACTAGCGGGGGGGAGACCCAGTACTTC
>TRBD1|TRBJ1-3|NA|TRBV6-5
CASSYSGDRGNTIYF
TGTGCCAGCAGTTACTCTGGGGACAGGGGGAACACCATATATTTT
>NA|TRBJ2-3|few|TRBV29-1
CSVAEAGRVNTQYF
TGCAGCGTGGCGGAGGCGGGGCGCGTAAATACGCAGTATTTT
>NA|TRBJ1-1|NA|TRBV5-4
CASSFVGLPSAFF
TGTGCCAGCAGCTTTGTGGGACTCCCTTCGGCTTTCTTT
>NA|TRBJ2-4|NA|TRBV25-1
CASSDRAKNIQYF
TGTGCCAGCAGTGACCGGGCCAAAAACATTCAGTACTTC
>NA|TRBJ2-1|NA|TRBV12-5
CASGLSLNEQFF
TGTGCTAGTGGTCTAAGCCTGAATGAGCAGTTCTTC
>NA|TRBJ2-7|NA|TRBV28
CASSPMRGGEQYF
TGTGCCAGCAGTCCTATGAGGGGGGGCGAGCAGTACTTC
>NA|TRBJ2-7|once|TRBV29-1
CSVERLRCEQYF
TGCAGCGTTGAGAGACTACGCTGCGAGCAGTACTTC